The 10 T cell receptor beta chains given below trace back to one sample, sequenced in a study of T-cell reconstitution after alpha-beta-depleted transplantation in children. Researchers prepared the TCRbeta library using unique molecular identifiers, the study reports. TCRdb re-called the PCR reads with MiXCR, one entry per CDR3 protein. The data show about 460,000 distinct CDR3 sequences, roughly a tenth seen once. The source material was PBMCs, sampled before TCRalphabeta/CD19-depleted stem cell transplant. The receptors were gathered from a child aged 2 to 10 with inherited bone marrow failure, due to receive a stem cell transplant.

The sample holds a few counts of this clonotype. The chain carries TRBV12-3 or TRBV12-4 and TRBJ1-5; 9 nucleotides agree with TRBD1. V shed 6 bases, J shed 4 bases, and the junction held 13 bases outside the gene matches. The CDR3 has 17 residues. The CDR3 here is CASSLPRTGASNQPQHF. DNA for the CDR3: TGTGCCAGCAGCTTACCCCGGACAGGGGCCTCTAATCAGCCCCAGCATTTT.

V and J are TRBV10-1 and TRBJ2-1; 10 nucleotides line up with TRBD2. This CDR3 has 14 residues. Per germline, CDR1 WNHNN and CDR2 SYGVQD (reference sequence). V lost 10 bases to trimming and J lost 8 bases; unmatched junction nucleotides: 11. As DNA, the CDR3 is TGCGCCATCTCAATGACCGGGACTAGCGATGAGCAGTTCTTC. Protein product: CAISMTGTSDEQFF.

This chain uses TRBV20-1 with TRBJ1-2; maybe TRBD1 (6 bases). This CDR3 contains 13 residues. The ends were cut back, 4 bases at V and 4 bases at J, with 13 bases in the middle. Germline CDR1 is DFQATT and CDR2 is SNEGSKA (reference sequence). The CDR3, as DNA: TGCAGTGCTAACTCCCGGGGGCTCTATGGCTACACCTTC. Amino acids: CSANSRGLYGYTF.

This clonotype was counted many times. The gene calls are TRBV29-1 and TRBJ1-1; 10 nucleotides align to TRBD1. This CDR3 is built from 12 residues. Germline trimming cut 5 bases from V and 8 bases from J; bases unmatched to any gene: 5. Germline lookup yields CDR1 SQVTM and CDR2 ANQGSEA. CDR3 DNA: TGCAGCGTTCGGGACAGGGGTACCGAAGCTTTCTTT. Translating gives CSVRDRGTEAFF.

The V gene is TRBV29-1, the J gene TRBJ2-3, with 7 positions matching TRBD2. The CDR3 covers 16 residues. Germline loops: CDR1 SQVTM, CDR2 ANQGSEA. J gave up 0 bases and V 3 bases, and 9 bases lay outside the gene matches. CDR3 residues: CSVEGDPGGSTDTQYF. CDR3 coding DNA: TGCAGCGTTGAGGGGGATCCCGGGGGGAGCACAGATACGCAGTATTTT.

This clonotype was seen a few times. The chain has TRBV28 and TRBJ2-5, with TRBD2 matching over 14 bases. The CDR3 has 16 residues. After removal of 10 bases from V and 2 bases from J, the junction contained 9 bases not matched to a gene. Per germline, CDR1 MDHEN and CDR2 SYDVKM. The CDR3 region has the DNA TGTGCCACCTTGGGACTAGCGGGAGTCCTTCAAGAGACCCAGTACTTC. Translated: CATLGLAGVLQETQYF.

This clonotype was seen a single time. The chain employs TRBV6-2 or TRBV6-3 and TRBJ2-3; a weak D match, TRBD2 (5 bases). The V gene lost 2 bases and the J gene lost 0 bases, with 15 bases spanning the gap. The germline CDR1 and CDR2 sequences are MNHEY and SVGEGT. CDR3 length equals 17 residues. The CDR3: CASSYDVFRTSTDTQYF. CDR3 in DNA: TGTGCCAGCAGTTACGACGTATTTCGGACTAGCACAGATACGCAGTATTTT.

In this sample, this clonotype turned up many times. The rearrangement joins TRBV29-1 to TRBJ2-7, with D perhaps matching TRBD1 (6 bases). Trimming removed 4 bases from V and 0 bases from J, with 10 bases in between. This CDR3 region has 13 residues. In germline, CDR1 is SQVTM, CDR2 ANQGSEA. CDR3 coding DNA: TGCAGCGTTGGACAGGAGAGCTCCTACGAGCAGTACTTC. Translation gives CSVGQESSYEQYF.

The sample holds many counts of this clonotype. The V and J genes are TRBV10-3 and TRBJ1-1; D might be TRBD1 (5 bases). This CDR3 spans 12 amino acids. Between the trimmed V and J ends, which lost 6 bases and 1 base, there was a span of 6 bases. CDR1 and CDR2 from the germline V gene are ENHRY and SYGVKD. The CDR3 DNA reads TGTGCCATCAGCGGGGGGAACACTGAAGCTTTCTTT. Encoded protein: CAISGGNTEAFF.

This clonotype came up many times. The V and J genes are TRBV28 and TRBJ2-7; the D gene is possibly TRBD2 (5 bases). CDR3 length: 12 residues. Per germline, CDR1 MDHEN and CDR2 SYDVKM. Trimming took off 6 bases at V and 6 bases at J, with 12 bases between the two ends. The CDR3 protein is CASSLLTSEQYF. The CDR3 nucleotides read TGTGCCAGCAGCCTCCTTACTAGCGAGCAGTACTTC.